This TCR beta chain was captured by sequencing in a study of blood T cell repertoires in COVID-19. The overall study: Specimens from acute and convalescent COVID-19 originated in the United States, Italy and Spain. Sources were T cells, B-cell-depleted T cells, or PBMCs; the material itself was cDNA or gDNA.

In germline, CDR1 is LGHNA, CDR2 YSLEER. The CDR3 runs 16 residues. V gave up 3 bases and J gave up 5 bases, with 17 bases separating them. Original analysis: It was from reference gene primer amplification that nucleated cell counts were estimated. Sequencing used immunoSEQ multiplex PCR; TCRdb keeps in-frame clones, though not all of them. The V and J calls and clone size are taken from that table; D and trimming were inferred from the DNA. This table has about 200,000 clones, 85% appearing once. The sample taken for sequencing was peripheral blood. The receptor comes from a woman of 80 years or more with acute or convalescent COVID-19. This chain uses TRBV4-3 with TRBJ1-5, with a weak D call TRBD1 (6 bases). The CDR3 region has the DNA TGCGCCAGCAGCCACCGATATGAGGCAGGGGATCAGCCCCAGCATTTT. Translation gives CASSHRYEAGDQPQHF.